This T cell receptor beta chain is from a study of vaccination effects on CD4 cells after COVID-19. The germline V gene has CDR1 ENHRY and CDR2 SYGVKD. V was trimmed by 4 bases and J by 0 bases, leaving 13 bases between them. The length of the CDR3 is 16 residues. A note on this clone: Its antigen is still unknown.

Sequencing used immunoSEQ multiplex PCR; TCRdb keeps in-frame clones, though not all of them. The table includes fewer than 30,000 clones, more than 60% detected once. After expansion with viral peptide pools in the ViraFEST assay, antigen-specific CD4+ T cells were sequenced. Cells that had been cultured for 9 to 10 days were the source of isolated CD4+ T cells. Previously uninfected by SARS-CoV-2, the vaccine recipients also showed negative nucleocapsid antibodies. The TCR was taken from a human donor who received a COVID-19 vaccine. Sequenced here: CD4+ T cells from PBMCs cultured with SARS-CoV-2 spike peptides, sampled before COVID-19 vaccination. The chain recombines TRBV10-3 with TRBJ1-3; D may be TRBD1 (6 bases). CDR3 protein: CAISAGGPTSGNTIYF. In DNA form, the CDR3 reads TGTGCCATCAGTGCCGGGGGGCCCACCTCTGGAAACACCATATATTTT.